A selection of T cell receptor beta chains follows, all from one sample in a study of human T cells and chemical hapten exposure. One entry per CDR3 protein results from TCRdb running MiXCR on the RACE reads. The sample lists approximately 86,000 distinct CDR3 sequences, 9.5% to 13% seen once, with more than 0.85% in the top ten. The material sequenced was whole blood, taken in connection with sensitization to the hapten diphenylcyclopropenone (DPC). These receptors all come from a woman aged 25-40 years with alopecia areata. Some clones in this sample may be carry-over from other donors' samples. CDR3s leave out the opening cysteine and the closing phenylalanine or tryptophan. The D gene is left open where the match is weak. Some rows have no size entry. The others give once, few or many, or a class for an expanded clone.

length: 13
V: TRBV3-1
D: TRBD2
size: .
CDR3: ASSQEAAGSNEQF

length: 13
V: TRBV28
D: .
size: .
CDR3: ASRHQGSGANVLT

length: 12
V: TRBV3-1
D: .
size: few
CDR3: ASSTDSLNQPQH

length: 12
V: TRBV7-9
D: .
size: few
CDR3: ASSPRGGAAPAF

length: 13
V: TRBV5-1
D: TRBD2
size: many
CDR3: ASSLAGTSADTQY

length: 12
V: TRBV7-9
D: .
size: many
CDR3: ASSRPEGPYGYT

length: 12
V: TRBV6-5
D: .
size: few
CDR3: ASSYTGTARTQY

length: 11
V: TRBV7-9
D: .
size: many
CDR3: ASSLAGDEKLF

length: 15
V: TRBV29-1
D: .
size: many
CDR3: SVEQGLGGFSYNEQF

length: 11
V: TRBV11-1
D: .
size: few
CDR3: ASSSGDNQPQH

length: 14
V: TRBV6-2/TRBV6-3
D: TRBD1
size: many
CDR3: ASSYRPGQSNTEAF

length: 13
V: TRBV11-1
D: TRBD1
size: .
CDR3: ASSLGTGPRNEQF

length: 12
V: TRBV28
D: .
size: .
CDR3: ASSYSGLSYEQY

length: 10
V: TRBV7-8
D: .
size: .
CDR3: ASSLGWNEQF

length: 10
V: TRBV20-1
D: .
size: few
CDR3: SALPEDDGYT

length: 14
V: TRBV7-9
D: .
size: many
CDR3: ASSPPQAASYNEQF

length: 13
V: TRBV28
D: .
size: few
CDR3: ASRRHPLMNTEAF

length: 13
V: TRBV30
D: TRBD1
size: many
CDR3: AWSVRGQLNTEAF

length: 11
V: TRBV28
D: .
size: many
CDR3: ASESGQAGELF

length: 12
V: TRBV28
D: TRBD1
size: many
CDR3: ASSPTGVTGELF

length: 11
V: TRBV3-1
D: .
size: .
CDR3: ASSPNRVYEQY

length: 10
V: TRBV6-1
D: .
size: .
CDR3: ASSGNYYEQY